This T cell receptor beta chain was sequenced in a study of identical twins. Regarding the study as a whole: A cross-sectional statistical analysis, not follow-up of the same donors, supported the conclusions. Researchers reported excess low generation probability among twin-shared out-of-frame alpha sequences. Invariant cells of the MAIT and iNKT types might have partly distorted the zero-insertion analyses.

The sample holds a few counts of this clonotype. The antigen is undetermined. The V gene's germline CDR1 is SGHAT and CDR2 FQNNGV. The CDR3 is made up of 16 amino acids. V shed 1 base and J shed 0 bases, with 12 bases lying between them. Template switching, a step in the protocol, added a universal primer site, and cDNA carried unique molecular identifiers. TCRdb analysed the 5' RACE reads with MiXCR anew, one entry per CDR3 protein. This table has a few hundred thousand distinct CDR3 sequences, roughly a tenth appearing once. The TCR was taken from a man over 45 in good health. This chain uses TRBV11-2 with TRBJ2-5; D might be TRBD1 (6 bases). Sequenced input: memory T cells sorted from blood. CDR3 in DNA: TGTGCCAGCAGCTTAGGGGGGCTTCAGTACCAAGAGACCCAGTACTTC. This translates into CASSLGGLQYQETQYF. The whole variable domain, remainder taken from reference TRBV11-2 and TRBJ2-5, is EAGVAQSPRYKIIEKRQSVAFWCNPISGHATLYWYQQILGQGPKLLIQFQNNGVVDDSQLPKDRFSAERLKGVDSTLKIQPAKLEDSAVYLCASSLGGLQYQETQYFGPGTRLLVL.